The rows below give T cell receptor beta chains drawn from one sample of a study of monozygotic twins with inflammatory bowel disease. TCRdb re-called the 5' RACE reads and shows each CDR3 protein once, DNA omitted. Its table records roughly 320,000 distinct CDR3 sequences. Material for sequencing was blood. These receptors were taken from a human donor with ulcerative colitis or Crohn's disease, or a healthy co-twin of an affected twin (not recorded which). Both conserved end residues are part of each CDR3. Each record gives: J gene, V gene, CDR3 protein.

j_gene: TRBJ2-7; v_gene: TRBV5-1; CDR3aa: CASSLEFGGGRSYEQYF
j_gene: TRBJ2-3; v_gene: TRBV19; CDR3aa: CASTSSGITDTQYF
j_gene: TRBJ2-7; v_gene: TRBV20-1; CDR3aa: CSARVVTYNPTEQYF
j_gene: TRBJ2-1; v_gene: TRBV5-1; CDR3aa: CASRAGGYNEQFF
j_gene: TRBJ1-1; v_gene: TRBV12-3/TRBV12-4; CDR3aa: CASSLFNTEAFF
j_gene: TRBJ2-2; v_gene: TRBV6-2/TRBV6-3; CDR3aa: CASSRSGELFF
j_gene: TRBJ2-1; v_gene: TRBV7-2; CDR3aa: CASSLDRSSYNEQFF
j_gene: TRBJ2-3; v_gene: TRBV20-1; CDR3aa: CSAIPDRRSTDTQYF
j_gene: TRBJ2-7; v_gene: TRBV20-1; CDR3aa: CSASDSLTYEQYF
j_gene: TRBJ2-3; v_gene: TRBV6-5; CDR3aa: CASSYSTIVMSGTDTQYF
j_gene: TRBJ1-2; v_gene: TRBV12-3/TRBV12-4; CDR3aa: CASRSAGTGGGYTF
j_gene: TRBJ2-1; v_gene: TRBV7-6; CDR3aa: CASSRTQISYNEQFF
j_gene: TRBJ2-5; v_gene: TRBV7-3; CDR3aa: CASSRRGPGETQYF
j_gene: TRBJ2-2; v_gene: TRBV4-3; CDR3aa: CASSQDRAGELFF
j_gene: TRBJ2-5; v_gene: TRBV14; CDR3aa: CASSRTQETQYF
j_gene: TRBJ1-5; v_gene: TRBV6-1; CDR3aa: CASSAGTGLSNQPQHF
j_gene: TRBJ2-7; v_gene: TRBV7-2; CDR3aa: CASSYQSALEQYF
j_gene: TRBJ2-1; v_gene: TRBV14; CDR3aa: CASSQAIGVYNEQFF
j_gene: TRBJ2-7; v_gene: TRBV29-1; CDR3aa: CSGGQATGSSYEQYF
j_gene: TRBJ2-1; v_gene: TRBV28; CDR3aa: CASSHQGARGRFSSYNEQFF
j_gene: TRBJ2-1; v_gene: TRBV5-1; CDR3aa: CASSMLGGGRAYNEQFF
j_gene: TRBJ2-7; v_gene: TRBV20-1; CDR3aa: CSANHVQGAYEQYF
j_gene: TRBJ2-2; v_gene: TRBV7-3; CDR3aa: CASSLTGTDSGELFF
j_gene: TRBJ2-3; v_gene: TRBV7-3; CDR3aa: CASSFGTSGGLTDTQYF
j_gene: TRBJ2-1; v_gene: TRBV6-6; CDR3aa: CASKTVNNEQFF
j_gene: TRBJ2-1; v_gene: TRBV12-3/TRBV12-4; CDR3aa: CASSTSGGALEQFF
j_gene: TRBJ1-2; v_gene: TRBV5-6; CDR3aa: CASRDHGGGVGYTF
j_gene: TRBJ1-2; v_gene: TRBV29-1; CDR3aa: CSVEQPGQPYYGYTF
j_gene: TRBJ2-2; v_gene: TRBV7-2; CDR3aa: CASSYVRGDTGELFF
j_gene: TRBJ1-2; v_gene: TRBV24-1; CDR3aa: CATSVGANYGYTF
j_gene: TRBJ2-3; v_gene: TRBV10-3; CDR3aa: CAITPAGTDTQYF
j_gene: TRBJ2-1; v_gene: TRBV5-1; CDR3aa: CASRYPPDRIYNEQFF
j_gene: TRBJ2-1; v_gene: TRBV9; CDR3aa: CASSVRDPLSPYNEQFF
j_gene: TRBJ2-7; v_gene: TRBV12-3/TRBV12-4; CDR3aa: CASGRQGPYEQYF
j_gene: TRBJ2-3; v_gene: TRBV20-1; CDR3aa: CSARAAGTDTQYF
j_gene: TRBJ2-1; v_gene: TRBV11-3; CDR3aa: CASSLGPNMGNEQFF
j_gene: TRBJ2-5; v_gene: TRBV19; CDR3aa: CASSILDRDQETQYF
j_gene: TRBJ2-1; v_gene: TRBV6-5; CDR3aa: CASTYAVDNEQFF